Given below is one T cell receptor (beta chain) in context. Authors' data handling: Reference gene primer amplification gave nucleated cell count estimates. This table comes from immunoSEQ multiplex PCR, and its TCRdb copy is limited to in-frame clones, with some not included. V, J and clone size were drawn from that table, and D and trimming were deduced from the DNA. The sample lists about 150,000 clones, 75% to 90% occurring once. This entry is derived from a study of blood T cell repertoires in COVID-19. For the study at large: Sites in the United States, Italy and Spain provided acute and convalescent COVID-19 samples. The cDNA or gDNA used as material had been derived from T cells, B-cell-depleted T cells, or PBMCs.

Trimming removed 6 bases from V and 5 bases from J; junction bases left unmatched: 6. The CDR3 totals 15 residues. Germline assignment: CDR1 SGHTA and CDR2 FQGNSA. The TCR was taken from a middle-aged woman with acute or convalescent COVID-19. The sequencing sample was made of peripheral blood. The V and J genes are TRBV7-2 and TRBJ2-2; TRBD2 agrees at 10 bases. CDR3 coding DNA: TGTGCCAGCAGAGCCGGGACTAGCGCGACCGGGGAGCTGTTTTTT. This encodes CASRAGTSATGELFF.